These 9 T cell receptor beta chains were all obtained from the same sample, sequenced in a study of persistence of HIV-infected CD4 T cells. The antigens for these receptors are not known. The immunoSEQ assay was version 4, run in survey mode. The assay was immunoSEQ multiplex PCR, and TCRdb's table has in-frame clones only and misses some. The table shows 30,000 to 35,000 clones, with about four fifths occurring only once. An overlapping HIV-1 Gag peptide pool stimulated these cells at approximately 1 ug/peptide/mL. CD40L/CD69 double-negative CD45RO-high memory CD4+ T cells were collected. The input for sequencing was CD4+ T cells sorted from PBMCs after approximately 19-hour stimulation, taken from a patient who received antiretroviral therapy. All receptors come from an adult woman with HIV who was CMV-seropositive.

The chain is built from TRBV5-6 and TRBJ1-2; D is unresolved. The CDR3 is 13 residues long. Per the germline V gene, CDR1 is SGHDT and CDR2 is YYEEEE. V was shortened by 2 bases and J by 5 bases, with 10 bases between the two germline ends. The CDR3 reads CASSLRVGYGYTF. CDR3 coding DNA: TGTGCCAGCAGCTTACGGGTAGGATATGGCTACACCTTC. Looking up the rest from reference TRBV5-6 and TRBJ1-2 gives the full variable domain: DAGVTQSPTHLIKTRGQQVTLRCSPKSGHDTVSWYQQALGQGPQFIFQYYEEEERQRGNFPDRFSGHQFPNYSSELNVNALLLGDSALYLCASSLRVGYGYTFGSGTRLTVV.

The rearrangement links TRBV5-1 to TRBJ1-2; 9 bases map to TRBD1. V dropped 5 bases and J dropped 4; count of bases not matched to a gene: 3. The length of the CDR3 is 13 residues. Germline V gives CDR1 SGHRS, CDR2 YFSETQ. The CDR3 coding sequence is TGCGCCAGCAGAACAGGGGGCAGCTATGGCTACACCTTC. The encoded protein is CASRTGGSYGYTF.

DNA for the CDR3: TGTGCCAGCAGTTACGGGGTAGGTGAAGCTTTCTTT. Its translation: CASSYGVGEAFF. The chain joins TRBV6-5 to TRBJ1-1; unclear D gene. Germline CDR1 MNHEY, CDR2 SVGAGI. The length of the CDR3 is 12 residues. V lost 2 bases and J 7 bases, leaving 8 bases between the germline ends.

The chain links TRBV2 to TRBJ1-5; 8 nucleotides align to TRBD1. CDR3 size: 14 residues. Germline V lookup: CDR1 SNHLY, CDR2 FYNNEI. V lost 6 bases to trimming and J lost 6 bases; unmatched junction nucleotides: 7. In DNA form, the CDR3 reads TGTGCCAGCAGCCTAGACAGGGGCTTTCAGCCCCAGCATTTT. Residues: CASSLDRGFQPQHF.

The genes are TRBV10-3 and TRBJ2-5; tentatively, D is TRBD1 (6 bases). The CDR3 loop spans 13 amino acids. Trimming took off 4 bases at V and 2 bases at J, with 8 bases between the two ends. Germline assignment: CDR1 ENHRY and CDR2 SYGVKD. As DNA, the CDR3 is TGTGCCATCAGTGGGACAGCGCAAGAGACCCAGTACTTC. It is translated as CAISGTAQETQYF.

This clone was observed a handful of times. The rearrangement joins TRBV7-2 to TRBJ2-2, with D possibly being TRBD1 (5 bases). Trimming shortened V by 6 bases and J by 4 bases, and 12 bases separated the two germline ends. The CDR3 loop spans 14 amino acids. The germline gives CDR1 SGHTA, CDR2 FQGNSA. The CDR3 reads CASRPDSFTGELFF. The CDR3 DNA sequence: TGTGCCAGCAGGCCAGACAGTTTCACCGGGGAGCTGTTTTTT. Looking up the rest from reference TRBV7-2 and TRBJ2-2 gives the full variable domain: GAGVSQSPSNKVTEKGKDVELRCDPISGHTALYWYRQSLGQGLEFLIYFQGNSAPDKSGLPSDRFSAERTGGSVSTLTIQRTQQEDSAVYLCASRPDSFTGELFFGEGSRLTVL.

The chain couples TRBV14 to TRBJ1-1; D call uncertain. Germline assignment: CDR1 SGHDN and CDR2 FVKESK. V gave up 4 bases and J gave up 0 bases, with 6 bases separating them. CDR3 size: 13 residues. The DNA for the CDR3 is TGTGCCAGCAGCCGCGTAATGAACACTGAAGCTTTCTTT. It specifies CASSRVMNTEAFF.

The chain carries TRBV9 and TRBJ2-1; 10 bases are shared with TRBD1. The CDR3 covers 15 residues. Germline V gene lookup returns CDR1 SGDLS and CDR2 YYNGEE. Trimming removed 4 bases from V and 8 bases from J; junction bases left unmatched: 9. The DNA of the CDR3 is TGTGCCAGCAGCCCAGACAGGGGGCGCATCGATGAGCAGTTCTTC. Translated: CASSPDRGRIDEQFF.

There are a few counts of this clone. J is TRBJ2-2 and V is TRBV3-1 (or the pseudogene TRBV3-2), with 7 bases identical to TRBD2. The CDR3 is 17 amino acids. J gave up 3 bases and V 4 bases, and 11 bases lay outside the gene matches. CDR1 LGHDT and CDR2 YNNKEL come from the germline V gene (reference sequence). In DNA, the CDR3 is TGTGCCAGCAGCCCCCTCCGTGGGGGAGGGGACACCGGGGAGCTGTTTTTT. This encodes CASSPLRGGGDTGELFF.